The 5 T cell receptor beta chains presented below share a single source sample, sequenced in a study of regulatory and conventional T cells in RAG deficiency. Sequencing used immunoSEQ multiplex PCR; TCRdb keeps in-frame clones, though not all of them. The sample shows 25,000 to 35,000 clones, about 95% of them seen only once. Blood CD4+ CD25-low CD127-high conventional T cells supplied the genomic DNA template. The same data also went into a second study, on regulatory T cells. This second report adds: Primers: 52 TRBV forward and 13 TRBJ reverse.

Sequencing used CD25- CD4+ T cells sorted from blood. The receptors were gathered from a human donor in good health.

The genes are TRBV11-1 and TRBJ2-3; D may be TRBD2 (5 bases). V shed 3 bases and J shed 1 base, with 5 bases lying between them. The CDR3 spans 13 residues. Germline V gene lookup returns CDR1 SGHAT and CDR2 FQDESV (reference sequence). DNA for the CDR3: TGTGCCAGCAGCTTGGAGGGCACAGATACGCAGTATTTT. This encodes CASSLEGTDTQYF.

CDR3 DNA sequence: TGCGCCAGCAGGTTCATAGATTCACCCCTCCACTTT. This sequence encodes CASRFIDSPLHF. The chain uses TRBV10-2 and TRBJ1-6, with unresolved D. CDR1 WSHSY and CDR2 SAAADI come from the germline V gene. CDR3 length equals 12 residues. Trimming cost V 6 bases and J 8 bases, with 8 bases left between them.

The rearrangement links TRBV5-1 to TRBJ1-1; tentatively, D is TRBD1 (5 bases). From germline, CDR1 is SGHRS and CDR2 YFSETQ. The CDR3 loop spans 14 amino acids. Deletions cut 4 bases from V and 5 bases from J, with 15 bases between. The DNA of the CDR3 is TGCGCCAGCAGCACCACCGGGGGGGGAACTGAAGCTTTCTTT. Translating it yields CASSTTGGGTEAFF.

The chain joins TRBV6-5 to TRBJ1-2, with 7 bases lining up with TRBD1. After removal of 6 bases from V and 4 bases from J, the junction contained 5 bases not matched to a gene. This CDR3 has 13 residues. CDR1 is MNHEY and CDR2 is SVGAGI in the germline V gene. The CDR3 loop reads CASSPQGSYGYTF. Written as DNA, the CDR3 is TGTGCCAGCAGCCCACAGGGGTCCTATGGCTACACCTTC.

The J gene is TRBJ1-4, the V gene TRBV28, with D maybe TRBD1 (5 bases). V lost 2 bases to trimming and J lost 8 bases, with 9 bases between them. This CDR3 has 13 amino acids. CDR1 MDHEN and CDR2 SYDVKM come from the germline V gene. This chain's CDR3 is CASSLGREEKLFF. For the CDR3, the DNA is TGTGCCAGCAGTTTAGGCAGGGAAGAAAAACTGTTTTTT.